The clone carrying this T cell receptor beta chain occurred many times. As yet, its antigen is unknown. Regions amplified from RNA transcripts were the TCR beta CDR3 regions. TCR CDR3 underwent first-round RT-PCR with the HTBI primer set. Using its own MiXCR run on the multiplex PCR reads, TCRdb lists one record per CDR3 protein. There are 400,000 to 550,000 distinct CDR3 sequences in the sample; roughly an eighth occur only once, and 17% lies in the top ten. This record belongs to a study of T cells in Graves' hyperthyroidism and ophthalmopathy. Regarding the study as a whole: Through a model of 13 V-J features, ophthalmopathy was separated from stable hyperthyroidism.

Germline values: CDR1 SGDLS, CDR2 YYNGEE. The CDR3 consists of 15 residues. Trimming left V 4 bases short and J 3 bases short, with 15 bases between. Patients aged 18 to 65 with hyperthyroidism were newly diagnosed, with duration under 2 months. Clinical symptoms, serum thyroxine and TRAb, thyroid ultrasound and orbital computed tomography together formed the diagnostic basis. This chain uses TRBV9 with TRBJ2-3, with no clear D. This receptor was obtained from a woman under 30 with Graves' hyperthyroidism. The sample taken for sequencing was blood. This CDR3 is CASSLGEVGTDTQYF. The CDR3 nucleotides read TGTGCCAGCAGCCTCGGAGAGGTAGGGACAGATACGCAGTATTTT.